At least ten counts were recorded for the clone carrying this T cell receptor (beta chain). Its antigen is not known. The entry originates in a study of CD8 T cells in ankylosing spondylitis. Study-wide results and limits: Peripheral blood held disease-linked clones only at relatively low frequency, and these were CD8+. Clones tied to disease were said to be significantly enriched in matched ankylosing spondylitis synovial fluid. A TCR beta motif of about 8 highly homologous variants seemed to mark ankylosing spondylitis blood.

The CDR3 has 11 amino acids. V was trimmed by 6 bases and J by 14 bases, leaving 16 bases between them. Quantitative molecular-barcoded 5'-RACE generated the TCR beta libraries. TCRdb called the 5' RACE reads again in MiXCR, with one record for every CDR3 protein. The sample has approximately 200,000 distinct CDR3 sequences; 10% to 15% are singletons. This rearrangement joins TRBV12-3 or TRBV12-4 to TRBJ1-1; D is possibly TRBD1 (6 bases). The sample comprised blood, either unsorted or a sorted T cell fraction (not recorded which). This clonotype originated in a female donor with ankylosing spondylitis or in good health (not recorded which). This chain's CDR3 is CASRQGLDVFF. As DNA, the CDR3 is TGTGCCAGCAGACAGGGACTGGATGTATTCTTT.